This TCR beta chain derives from a study of blood T cell repertoires in COVID-19. This clone was recorded only once. The repertoire was sequenced with immunoSEQ multiplex PCR; TCRdb's copy has only in-frame clones and lacks some. Found here are hundreds of thousands of clones, roughly 90% of them singletons; the top ten hold around 2.6%. The TCR was taken from a man aged 55 to 69 who had recovered from COVID-19. The sample was PBMCs or T cells enriched from blood (not recorded which).

CDR3 coding DNA: TGTGCCAGCAGTTTAGGGGCCCTCGACGAGCAGTACTTC. It codes for CASSLGALDEQYF. V and J are TRBV12-3 or TRBV12-4 and TRBJ2-7; D remains ambiguous. The CDR3 consists of 13 residues. Trimming left V 1 base short and J 5 bases short, with 9 bases between.